The 8 T cell receptor beta chains reported below all come from one sample, sequenced in a study of OX40 agonist ivuxolimab in advanced cancers. Sequenced by immunoSEQ multiplex PCR; TCRdb stores in-frame clones only, minus some. The sample carries approximately 91,000 clones, 80% to 90% recorded once. The material sequenced was CD4+ or CD8+ T cells sorted from blood, taken in a trial of the OX40 agonist ivuxolimab. The receptors originated from an adult with an advanced solid tumor such as melanoma, head and neck, liver or kidney cancer.

The chain has TRBV5-1 and TRBJ2-1; 9 nucleotides match TRBD2. The CDR3 has 15 amino acids. V shed 5 bases and J 9 bases; nucleotides not matched to a gene: 12. CDR1 and CDR2 from the germline V gene are SGHRS and YFSETQ. The CDR3 nucleotides read TGCGCCAGCAGTTTCTCCAGCGGGGGGCCAGGTGAGCAGTTCTTC. This encodes CASSFSSGGPGEQFF.

This clone appeared a single time. The chain links TRBV7-9 to TRBJ2-5; tentatively, D is TRBD2 (5 bases). The CDR3 runs to 16 residues. The germline CDR1 and CDR2 sequences are SEHNR and FQNEAQ (reference sequence). V lost 5 bases, J lost 0 bases, and 16 bases lay in between. In DNA form, the CDR3 reads TGTGCCAGCAGCCCCATCGGGCTCGGGGACCAAGAGACCCAGTACTTC. This codes for CASSPIGLGDQETQYF.

The CDR3 DNA reads TGTGCCTGCCGGGACAGGGAAGAGACCCAGTACTTC. Translated: CACRDREETQYF. The V gene is TRBV5-6, the J gene TRBJ2-5; 9 bases are shared with TRBD1. The CDR3 runs to 12 residues. Per germline, CDR1 SGHDT and CDR2 YYEEEE. V lost 10 bases, J lost 3 bases, and 4 bases stayed unmatched.

The chain links TRBV13 to TRBJ2-2, with 7 bases identical to TRBD1. V dropped 2 bases and J dropped 1; count of bases not matched to a gene: 4. Germline CDR1 is PRHDT and CDR2 is FYEKMQ (reference sequence). This CDR3 contains 16 residues. CDR3 sequence (DNA): TGTGCCAGCAGCTTACAGACAGGGCGGAACACCGGGGAGCTGTTTTTT. Its translation is CASSLQTGRNTGELFF.

This chain connects TRBV9 to TRBJ2-7; 7 nucleotides align to TRBD2. V dropped 4 bases and J dropped 2; count of bases not matched to a gene: 9. In germline, CDR1 is SGDLS, CDR2 YYNGEE. The CDR3 runs to 15 residues. For the CDR3, the DNA is TGTGCCAGCAGCCCCCGACAGCGGGAAACCTACGAGCAGTACTTC. Translated, it gives CASSPRQRETYEQYF.

The rearrangement joins TRBV27 to TRBJ1-1, with D hard to call. CDR3 length: 14 residues. V gave up 3 bases and J gave up 0 bases, with 8 bases separating them. Looked up from germline, CDR1 is MNHEY and CDR2 is SMNVEV (reference sequence). CDR3 amino acids: CASSFAGVNTEAFF. In DNA form, the CDR3 reads TGTGCCAGCAGTTTCGCTGGAGTGAACACTGAAGCTTTCTTT.

With respect to this clone: At one end the junction does not follow the germline gene, possibly because of a read error. The CDR3 bases are TGCGCCAGCACTCCATCCAATAATTCATCCCTCCACTTT. Translating it yields CASTPSNNSSLHF. The J gene is TRBJ1-6, the V gene TRBV10-2; D not certain. CDR1 and CDR2 (germline): WSHSY, SAAADI. The CDR3 consists of 13 residues.

There are a few counts of this clone. The chain carries TRBV4-3 and TRBJ2-1; D is possibly TRBD2 (5 bases). The CDR3 sequence is 15 residues long. The V end was cut by 1 base, the J end by 12 bases, with 19 bases between. Per germline, CDR1 LGHNA and CDR2 YSLEER. The CDR3 reads CASSQANGLNVPQFF. The CDR3 nucleotides are TGCGCCAGCAGCCAAGCAAACGGACTCAATGTTCCGCAGTTCTTC.